The 28 T cell receptor beta chains in this list originate from one sample, sequenced in a study of T cells in Graves' hyperthyroidism and ophthalmopathy. Template material for amplifying TCR beta CDR3 regions consisted of RNA transcripts. During a first-round RT-PCR of the TCR CDR3, the HTBI primer set was used. TCRdb fed the multiplex PCR reads into MiXCR, producing one record per CDR3 protein. The sample carries over 550,000 distinct CDR3 sequences, over 15% recorded once. Sequenced: blood. Receptors were obtained from a woman between 18 and 29 years old with Graves' hyperthyroidism.

This clonotype was seen more than once but under ten times. This chain uses TRBV7-2 with TRBJ2-4; D may be TRBD1 (6 bases). The germline V and J ends were trimmed by 4 bases and 0 bases, with 25 bases remaining between them. Germline V CDR1 and CDR2: SGHTA, FQGNSA. The CDR3 runs to 20 residues. The CDR3 DNA reads as TGTGCCAGCAGCTCCCCCCGGGACACCATCCCCGGACTAGCCAAAAACATTCAGTACTTC. Residues: CASSSPRDTIPGLAKNIQYF.

In its sample, this clonotype was seen many times. The V and J genes are TRBV30 and TRBJ2-7, with D perhaps matching TRBD1 or TRBD2 (5 bases each). Trimming removed 4 bases at V and 6 bases at J, with 10 bases between. The CDR3 totals 11 residues. The germline gives CDR1 GTSNPN, CDR2 SVGIG (reference sequence). Here the CDR3 reads CAWTRGAEQYF. CDR3 DNA sequence: TGTGCCTGGACGAGGGGTGCCGAGCAGTACTTC.

The genes are TRBV7-9 and TRBJ1-5, with TRBD1 as a possible D gene (5 bases). Germline V gives CDR1 SEHNR, CDR2 FQNEAQ (reference sequence). The length of the CDR3 is 14 residues. The V and J ends lost 1 base and 4 bases respectively, with 8 bases between them. The CDR3, as DNA: TGTGCCAGCAGCTTAGGGGAGGGGAATCAGCCCCAGCATTTT. This gives the protein CASSLGEGNQPQHF.

Worth noting for this clonotype: This clone may be a read error of a much larger clone one base away. V gene TRBV6-1 combines with J gene TRBJ2-1, with 11 bases fitting TRBD1. The germline CDR1 and CDR2 sequences are MNHNS and SASEGT. Losses at the gene ends were 2 bases for V and 10 bases for J; bases not matched to a gene: 16. The CDR3 sequence is 18 residues long. The CDR3 is CASSEFVWDRGIIDEQFF. The CDR3 DNA is TGTGCCAGCAGTGAATTTGTATGGGACAGGGGGATTATCGACGAGCAGTTCTTC.

This clonotype was counted at least ten times. J is TRBJ2-3 and V is TRBV20-1; D remains unclear. CDR3 length: 14 residues. Trimming stripped 4 bases from V and 2 bases from J, with 13 bases between. Germline V lookup: CDR1 DFQATT, CDR2 SNEGSKA (reference sequence). CDR3 region: CSATGPPFTDTQYF. CDR3 DNA sequence: TGCAGTGCTACCGGACCGCCTTTCACAGATACGCAGTATTTT.

Only a few counts were recorded for this clonotype. The chain has TRBV5-1 and TRBJ2-6, with D hard to call. Per germline, CDR1 SGHRS and CDR2 YFSETQ. V dropped 7 bases and J dropped 0 bases, with 11 bases sitting between them. The CDR3 loop spans 15 amino acids. The CDR3 sequence is CASQTDRSGANVLTF. CDR3 DNA sequence: TGCGCCAGCCAGACTGACCGCTCTGGGGCCAACGTCCTGACTTTC.

This clonotype was seen more than once but under ten times. The chain is built from TRBV7-2 and TRBJ2-2; D might be TRBD2 (6 bases). Trimming stripped 5 bases from V and 2 bases from J, with 24 bases between. The CDR3 extends over 19 amino acids. Germline V gene lookup returns CDR1 SGHTA and CDR2 FQGNSA. The DNA for the CDR3 is TGTGCCAGCAGCCCATCGACGTCCGGGACTTCAACAAACACCGGGGAGCTGTTTTTT. This translates into CASSPSTSGTSTNTGELFF.

V is TRBV27 and J is TRBJ1-6; unclear D gene. CDR3 length: 15 amino acids. V lost 5 bases, J lost 7 bases, and 15 bases lay in between. Looked up from germline, CDR1 is MNHEY and CDR2 is SMNVEV (reference sequence). CDR3 DNA sequence: TGTGCCAGCAGTCGGCTCAACAGTAACAATTCACCCCTCCACTTT. Encoded protein: CASSRLNSNNSPLHF.

At least ten counts were recorded for this clonotype. The chain combines TRBV5-1 with TRBJ2-7; 7 nucleotides match TRBD1. Per germline, CDR1 SGHRS and CDR2 YFSETQ. The CDR3 consists of 15 residues. The V and J ends lost 0 bases and 7 bases, in that order; junction bases with no gene match: 10. This chain's CDR3 is CASSLVTGTIAEQYF. CDR3 sequence (DNA): TGCGCCAGCAGCTTGGTGACAGGGACGATTGCTGAGCAGTACTTC.

In its sample, this clonotype was seen a few times. The chain is built from TRBV12-3 or TRBV12-4 and TRBJ1-5, with TRBD1 matching 10 bases. The CDR3 sequence is 16 residues long. With 5 bases clipped from V and 1 base from J, the junction kept 5 bases outside the gene matches. CDR3 residues: CASSADRGRSNQPQHF. In DNA form, the CDR3 reads TGTGCCAGCAGTGCTGACAGGGGGCGAAGCAATCAGCCCCAGCATTTT.

In regard to this clonotype: This may be a read error: a much more frequent sequence differs by one nucleotide. This sequence joins TRBV12-3 or TRBV12-4 and TRBJ2-1; D is possibly TRBD1 or TRBD2 (5 bases each). The CDR3 covers 16 residues. CDR3 protein: CAGSLGQGRGRNEQFF. The CDR3 region has the DNA TGTGCCGGCAGTTTGGGTCAGGGACGCGGTCGGAATGAGCAGTTCTTC.

This clonotype appeared a few times. The rearrangement uses TRBV12-3 or TRBV12-4 and TRBJ2-4; 8 bases are a match to TRBD1. CDR3 length: 18 residues. The V gene end was trimmed by 1 base and the J gene end by 0 bases; junction bases not matched to a gene: 8. CDR3 DNA: TGTGCCAGCAGTTTAGGGACAGGGATGGGTATAGCCAAAAACATTCAGTACTTC. The encoded protein is CASSLGTGMGIAKNIQYF.

The V gene is TRBV6-1, the J gene TRBJ2-1; TRBD2 matches at 12 bases. This CDR3 has 16 amino acids. Germline V gene sequence: CDR1 MNHNS, CDR2 SASEGT. Losses at the gene ends were 6 bases for V and 4 bases for J; bases not matched to a gene: 7. This CDR3 is CASRIETSGRYNEQFF. CDR3 bases: TGTGCCAGCAGGATCGAGACTAGCGGGAGATACAATGAGCAGTTCTTC.

The rearrangement joins TRBV7-9 to TRBJ2-1, with D possibly being TRBD1 (6 bases). Deletions cut 8 bases from V and 7 bases from J, with 15 bases between. CDR3 length: 13 amino acids. The germline V gene encodes CDR1 SEHNR and CDR2 FQNEAQ (reference sequence). The chain's CDR3 is CASCEGVRNEQFF. The CDR3 coding sequence is TGTGCCAGCTGTGAGGGGGTTCGGAATGAGCAGTTCTTC.

This clonotype was seen repeatedly, ten times or more. The gene calls are TRBV12-3 or TRBV12-4 and TRBJ1-5; D is unresolved. V dropped 5 bases and J dropped 4 bases, with 12 bases sitting between them. The CDR3 is 14 residues long. CDR3 protein: CASSNENKNQPQHF. CDR3 DNA sequence: TGTGCCAGCAGTAACGAGAACAAAAATCAGCCCCAGCATTTT.

This rearrangement joins TRBV20-1 to TRBJ1-5, with D maybe TRBD1 (6 bases). V shed 5 bases and J shed 5 bases, with 13 bases lying between them. Germline CDR1 DFQATT, CDR2 SNEGSKA (reference sequence). The CDR3 totals 13 residues. The chain's CDR3 is CSALQGWYQPQHF. CDR3 bases: TGCAGTGCTCTACAGGGATGGTATCAGCCCCAGCATTTT.

The genes are TRBV10-3 and TRBJ2-7; 9 bases agree with TRBD1. Losses at the gene ends were 3 bases for V and 5 bases for J; bases not matched to a gene: 8. Germline assignment: CDR1 ENHRY and CDR2 SYGVKD. The CDR3 has 15 amino acids. CDR3 region: CAISESGTGPHEQYF. Written as DNA, the CDR3 is TGTGCCATCAGTGAATCCGGGACAGGGCCCCACGAGCAGTACTTC.

A few counts support this clonotype. V and J are TRBV20-1 and TRBJ2-1, with D maybe TRBD1 (7 bases). CDR1 is DFQATT and CDR2 is SNEGSKA in the germline V gene (reference sequence). The CDR3 has 17 amino acids. V was pared by 5 bases and J by 4 bases, with 24 bases between. The CDR3 loop is CSARARTGGVFYNEQFF. CDR3 bases: TGCAGTGCTCGGGCCCGGACAGGCGGGGTTTTTTACAATGAGCAGTTCTTC.

At least ten counts were recorded for this clonotype. The V call is TRBV30, the J call TRBJ2-3; D is unclear. Germline CDR1 and CDR2: GTSNPN and SVGIG (reference sequence). V lost 5 bases and J 5 bases, leaving 8 bases between the germline ends. The CDR3 is 11 amino acids. The CDR3 nucleotides are TGTGCCTGGGCCGAACGAGATACGCAGTATTTT. The encoded protein is CAWAERDTQYF. Variable domain in full (rest from reference TRBV30 and TRBJ2-3): SQTIHQWPATLVQPVGSPLSLECTVEGTSNPNLYWYRQAAGRGLQLLFYSVGIGQISSEVPQNLSASRPQDRQFILSSKKLLLSDSGFYLCAWAERDTQYFGPGTRLTVL.

This clonotype is a singleton in its sample. The V gene is TRBV3-1, the J gene TRBJ2-2; D unclear. Germline lookup yields CDR1 LGHDT and CDR2 YNNKEL (reference sequence). The CDR3 loop spans 13 amino acids. V lost 1 base and J lost 9, with 9 bases in between. CDR3 nucleotides: TGTGCCAGCAGCCAAGGGTATGGACGGGAGCTGTTTTTT. Its protein product is CASSQGYGRELFF.

A few counts support this clonotype. V usage is TRBV6-1 and J usage is TRBJ2-7; 12 bases agree with TRBD2. The trim removed 7 bases at V and 3 bases at J, leaving 4 bases unmatched. In germline, CDR1 is MNHNS, CDR2 SASEGT. The CDR3 covers 14 residues. The CDR3 spells CASTRLAGDYEQYF. For the CDR3, the DNA is TGTGCCAGCACCCGACTAGCGGGGGACTACGAGCAGTACTTC.

This clonotype appeared many times. The chain couples TRBV6-1 to TRBJ1-5; 9 nucleotides agree with TRBD1. Per germline, CDR1 MNHNS and CDR2 SASEGT. The CDR3 sequence is 15 residues long. V dropped 5 bases and J dropped 4; count of bases not matched to a gene: 6. CDR3 sequence (DNA): TGTGCCAGCAGTTCCGGGACAGGGTGGAATCAGCCCCAGCATTTT. Protein sequence: CASSSGTGWNQPQHF.

This clonotype was counted ten times or more. The chain combines TRBV6-1 with TRBJ1-5; D gene unclear. Per the germline V gene, CDR1 is MNHNS and CDR2 is SASEGT. There are 14 residues in the CDR3. V gave up 6 bases and J gave up 0 bases, with 9 bases separating them. CDR3 in amino acids: CASSPPASNQPQHF. CDR3 sequence (DNA): TGTGCCAGCAGCCCCCCGGCTAGCAATCAGCCCCAGCATTTT.

This clonotype was seen many times. The chain is built from TRBV3-1 and TRBJ2-5, with a tentative D call TRBD2 (5 bases). Deletions cut 5 bases from V and 2 bases from J, with 9 bases between. Germline lookup yields CDR1 LGHDT and CDR2 YNNKEL (reference sequence). The length of the CDR3 is 13 residues. CDR3 in amino acids: CASSYREQETQYF. The CDR3 coding sequence is TGTGCCAGCAGCTACCGGGAACAAGAGACCCAGTACTTC.

This clonotype has a count of ten or more. The J gene is TRBJ2-1, the V gene TRBV12-3 or TRBV12-4, with TRBD2 identical over 11 bases. This CDR3 comprises 15 residues. With 7 bases clipped from V and 3 bases from J, the junction kept 5 bases outside the gene matches. This chain's CDR3 is CASISGTSGYNEQFF. The CDR3 nucleotides are TGTGCCAGCATCAGCGGGACTAGCGGCTACAATGAGCAGTTCTTC.

The chain employs TRBV20-1 and TRBJ2-7, with 8 bases lining up with TRBD2. Germline values: CDR1 DFQATT, CDR2 SNEGSKA (reference sequence). V was clipped by 0 bases and J by 2 bases; unmatched bases: 6. This CDR3 is built from 15 residues. In DNA form, the CDR3 reads TGCAGTGCTAGAGAACCAGCGGGGGTTACCTACGAGCAGTACTTC. Its protein product is CSAREPAGVTYEQYF.

This clonotype was picked up a small number of times. The J gene is TRBJ2-4, the V gene TRBV12-5; D is ambiguous. Trimming pared 7 bases from V and 3 bases from J, leaving 16 bases between. Germline CDR1 LGHNT, CDR2 FRNRAP. This CDR3 has 15 amino acids. In DNA form, the CDR3 reads TGTGCTAGTGCCCTCCGCGGCCAGGACAAAAACATTCAGTACTTC. Amino acids: CASALRGQDKNIQYF.

This chain joins TRBV19 and TRBJ1-1; a weak D match, TRBD1 (5 bases). CDR3 length equals 15 residues. CDR1 and CDR2 from the germline V gene are LNHDA and SQIVND (reference sequence). The ends were cut back, 5 bases at V and 6 bases at J, with 19 bases in the middle. CDR3 nucleotides: TGTGCCAGTAGTGGTCAGAGTTGGGGCCGCTCTGAAGCTTTCTTT. This gives the protein CASSGQSWGRSEAFF.